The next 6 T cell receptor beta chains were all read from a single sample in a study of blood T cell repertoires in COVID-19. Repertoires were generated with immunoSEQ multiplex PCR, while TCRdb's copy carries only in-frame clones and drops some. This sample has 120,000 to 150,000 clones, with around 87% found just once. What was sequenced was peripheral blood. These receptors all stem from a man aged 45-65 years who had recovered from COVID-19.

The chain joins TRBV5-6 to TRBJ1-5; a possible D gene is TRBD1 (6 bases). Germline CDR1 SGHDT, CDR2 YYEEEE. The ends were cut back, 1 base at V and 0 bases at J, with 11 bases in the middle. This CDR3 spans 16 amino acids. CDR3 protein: CASSLWTANSNQPQHF. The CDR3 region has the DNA TGTGCCAGCAGCTTGTGGACAGCAAATAGCAATCAGCCCCAGCATTTT.

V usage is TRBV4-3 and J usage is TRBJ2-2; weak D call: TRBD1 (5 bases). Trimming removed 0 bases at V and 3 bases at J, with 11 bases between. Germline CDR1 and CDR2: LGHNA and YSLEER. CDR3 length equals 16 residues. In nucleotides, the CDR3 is TGCGCCAGCAGCCAAGATCTGGGCAGGGACACCGGGGAGCTGTTTTTT. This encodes CASSQDLGRDTGELFF.

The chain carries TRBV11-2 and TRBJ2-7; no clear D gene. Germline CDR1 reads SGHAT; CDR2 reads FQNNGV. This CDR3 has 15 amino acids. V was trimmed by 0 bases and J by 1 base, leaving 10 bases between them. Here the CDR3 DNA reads TGTGCCAGCAGCTTAGATATTGGTCAGTCCTACGAGCAGTACTTC. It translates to CASSLDIGQSYEQYF.

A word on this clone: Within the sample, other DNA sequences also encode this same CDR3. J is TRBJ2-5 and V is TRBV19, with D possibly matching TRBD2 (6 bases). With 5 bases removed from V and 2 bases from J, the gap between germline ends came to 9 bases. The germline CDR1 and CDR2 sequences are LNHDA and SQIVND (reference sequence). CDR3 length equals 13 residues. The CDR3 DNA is TGTGCCAGTAGTGCGGGGTTTCAAGAGACCCAGTACTTC. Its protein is CASSAGFQETQYF. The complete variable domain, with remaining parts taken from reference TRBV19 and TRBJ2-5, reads DGGITQSPKYLFRKEGQNVTLSCEQNLNHDAMYWYRQDPGQGLRLIYYSQIVNDFQKGDIAEGYSVSREKKESFPLTVTSAQKNPTAFYLCASSAGFQETQYFGPGTRLLVL.

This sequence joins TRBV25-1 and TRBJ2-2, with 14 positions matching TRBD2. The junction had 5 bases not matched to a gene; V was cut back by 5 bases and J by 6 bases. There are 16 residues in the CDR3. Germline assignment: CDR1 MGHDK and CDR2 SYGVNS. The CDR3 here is CASSRLAGGLAGELFF. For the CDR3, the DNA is TGTGCCAGCAGTCGACTAGCGGGGGGGCTAGCCGGGGAGCTGTTTTTT.

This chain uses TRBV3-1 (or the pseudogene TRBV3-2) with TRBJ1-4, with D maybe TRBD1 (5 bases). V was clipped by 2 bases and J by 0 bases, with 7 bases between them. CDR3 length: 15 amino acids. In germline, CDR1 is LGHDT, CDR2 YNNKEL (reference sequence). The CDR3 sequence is CASSQWGATNEKLFF. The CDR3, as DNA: TGTGCCAGCAGCCAATGGGGGGCAACTAATGAAAAACTGTTTTTT.